Detailed here is one TCR beta chain. Original methodology: Reference gene primers were amplified, and this amplification served to estimate nucleated cell counts. The method was immunoSEQ multiplex PCR; TCRdb's version includes in-frame clones alone and lacks a portion of them. Clone size and V and J calls were adopted from that table, with D and trimming inferred from the DNA. The sample consists of about 21,000 clones, around nine tenths of them appearing once. This record belongs to a study of blood T cell repertoires in COVID-19. Study context: From the United States, Italy and Spain came samples of acute and convalescent COVID-19. Sources were T cells, B-cell-depleted T cells, or PBMCs; the material itself was cDNA or gDNA.

Per germline, CDR1 MRHNA and CDR2 SNTAGT. The CDR3 has 15 residues. With 4 bases clipped from V and 1 base from J, the junction kept 5 bases outside the gene matches. The clonotype comes from a man aged 70 or older with active COVID-19. This chain uses TRBV6-4 with TRBJ1-1; TRBD1 agrees at 8 bases. The specimen was peripheral blood. CDR3 region: CASSVQGTGNTEAFF. The CDR3 DNA reads TGTGCCAGCAGTGTGCAGGGGACAGGGAACACTGAAGCTTTCTTT.